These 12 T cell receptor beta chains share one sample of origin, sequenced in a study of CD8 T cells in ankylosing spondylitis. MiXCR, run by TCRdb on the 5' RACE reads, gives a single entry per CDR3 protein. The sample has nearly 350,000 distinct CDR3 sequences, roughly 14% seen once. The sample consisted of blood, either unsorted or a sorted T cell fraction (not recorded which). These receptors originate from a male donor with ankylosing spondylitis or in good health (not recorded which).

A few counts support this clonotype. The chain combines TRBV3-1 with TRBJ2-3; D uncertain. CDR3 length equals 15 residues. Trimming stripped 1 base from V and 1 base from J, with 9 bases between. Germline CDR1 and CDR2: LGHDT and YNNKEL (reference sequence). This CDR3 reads CASSQGPSGTDTQYF. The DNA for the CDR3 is TGTGCCAGCAGCCAAGGGCCATCTGGCACAGATACGCAGTATTTT.

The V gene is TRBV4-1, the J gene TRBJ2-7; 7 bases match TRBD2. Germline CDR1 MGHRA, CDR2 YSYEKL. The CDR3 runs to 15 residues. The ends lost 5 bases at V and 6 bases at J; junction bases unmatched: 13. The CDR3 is CASSNTGTKNLEQYF. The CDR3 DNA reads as TGCGCCAGCAGCAATACGGGGACTAAAAATCTCGAGCAGTACTTC.

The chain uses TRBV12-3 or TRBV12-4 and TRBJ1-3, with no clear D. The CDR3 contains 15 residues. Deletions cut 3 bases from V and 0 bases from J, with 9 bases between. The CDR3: CASSFNRPSGNTIYF. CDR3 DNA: TGTGCCAGCAGTTTTAACAGACCCTCTGGAAACACCATATATTTT.

CDR3 protein: CASSLVGSKTQYF. As DNA, the CDR3 is TGTGCCAGCAGTTTAGTGGGCAGCAAGACCCAGTACTTC. The rearrangement links TRBV12-3 or TRBV12-4 to TRBJ2-5; no reliable D call. Trimming shortened V by 1 base and J by 6 bases, and 9 bases separated the two germline ends. This CDR3 spans 13 amino acids.

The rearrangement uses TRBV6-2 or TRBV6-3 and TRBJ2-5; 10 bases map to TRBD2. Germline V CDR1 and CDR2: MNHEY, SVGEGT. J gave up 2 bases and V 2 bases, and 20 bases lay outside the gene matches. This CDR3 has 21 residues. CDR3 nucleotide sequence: TGTGCCAGCAGTTACAACCCGGTCGCTAGCGGGGGAGTCCCGGGGCAAGAGACCCAGTACTTC. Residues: CASSYNPVASGGVPGQETQYF.

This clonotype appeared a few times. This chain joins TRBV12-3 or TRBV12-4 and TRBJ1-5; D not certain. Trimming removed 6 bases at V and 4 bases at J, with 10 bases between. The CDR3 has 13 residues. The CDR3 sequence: CASSQSGNQPQHF. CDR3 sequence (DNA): TGTGCCAGCAGCCAATCTGGGAATCAGCCCCAGCATTTT.

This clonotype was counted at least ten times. The chain's CDR3 is CASSLRSPGLAGDSSYNEQFF. The CDR3 DNA is TGTGCCAGCAGCTTAAGGAGTCCGGGACTAGCGGGCGACAGCTCCTACAATGAGCAGTTCTTC. The V gene is TRBV7-6, the J gene TRBJ2-1; TRBD2 matches 12 bases. The V segment lost 2 bases and the J segment 0 bases; nucleotides outside the gene matches: 14. Germline CDR1 and CDR2: SGHVS and FNYEAQ. The CDR3 contains 21 residues.

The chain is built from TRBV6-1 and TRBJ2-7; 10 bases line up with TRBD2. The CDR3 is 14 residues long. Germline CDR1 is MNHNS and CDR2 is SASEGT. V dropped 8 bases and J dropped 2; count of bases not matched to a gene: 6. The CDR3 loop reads CASCALAGAYEQYF. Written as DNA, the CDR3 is TGTGCCAGCTGCGCTCTAGCGGGGGCCTACGAGCAGTACTTC.

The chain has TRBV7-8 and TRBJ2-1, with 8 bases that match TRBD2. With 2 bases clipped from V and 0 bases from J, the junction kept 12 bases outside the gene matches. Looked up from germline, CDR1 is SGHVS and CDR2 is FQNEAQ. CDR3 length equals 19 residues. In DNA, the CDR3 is TGTGCCAGCAGCTTACGTTCAGGCTTGCGGGGGGACTCCTACAATGAGCAGTTCTTC. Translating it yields CASSLRSGLRGDSYNEQFF.

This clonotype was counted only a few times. The DNA for the CDR3 is TGTGCCACCAGCGTATATGGGGCCAACGTCCTGACTTTC. This gives the protein CATSVYGANVLTF. The chain links TRBV15 to TRBJ2-6; D not resolved. Germline CDR1 LNHNV, CDR2 YYDKDF (reference sequence). This CDR3 contains 13 residues. V was shortened by 5 bases and J by 3 bases, with 5 bases between the two germline ends.

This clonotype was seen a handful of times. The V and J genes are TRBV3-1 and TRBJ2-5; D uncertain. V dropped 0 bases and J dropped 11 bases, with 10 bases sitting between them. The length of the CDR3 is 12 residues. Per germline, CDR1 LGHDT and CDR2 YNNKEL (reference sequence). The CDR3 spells CASSQEFLSQYF. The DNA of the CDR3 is TGTGCCAGCAGCCAAGAGTTCCTTAGTCAGTACTTC.

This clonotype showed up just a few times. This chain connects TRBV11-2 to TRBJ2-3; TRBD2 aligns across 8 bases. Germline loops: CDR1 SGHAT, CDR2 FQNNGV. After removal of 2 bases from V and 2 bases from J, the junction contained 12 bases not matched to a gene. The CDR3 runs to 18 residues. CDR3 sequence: CASSLFEPRGGATDTQYF. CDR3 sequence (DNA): TGTGCCAGCAGCTTATTCGAGCCCCGGGGGGGGGCCACAGATACGCAGTATTTT.